This T cell receptor beta chain was documented in a study of PD-1 blockade in classical Hodgkin lymphoma. The study, taken as a whole, reports: A reduction in baseline TCR diversity was reportedly seen in newly diagnosed patients relative to healthy donors. Repertoire differences have undefined causes, possibly disease activity or prior therapy.

CDR1 is LNHDA, CDR2 SQIVND, per germline (reference sequence). CDR3 size: 13 residues. V shed 4 bases and J shed 5 bases, with 8 bases lying between them. With regard to this clone: Its antigen is as yet unknown.

This table comes from immunoSEQ multiplex PCR, and its TCRdb copy is limited to in-frame clones, with some not included. The table shows fewer than 8,500 clones, with just under 85% occurring only once. Every single patient, without exception, relapsed after autologous stem cell transplantation, and brentuximab vedotin exposure varied. This specimen consisted of peripheral blood mononuclear cells (PBMCs), obtained at baseline. The chain has TRBV19 and TRBJ2-2; no clear D. This TCR derives from a human donor with classical Hodgkin lymphoma. Here the CDR3 reads CASSSRFTGELFF. The CDR3 DNA reads TGTGCCAGTAGTAGTAGATTTACCGGGGAGCTGTTTTTT.